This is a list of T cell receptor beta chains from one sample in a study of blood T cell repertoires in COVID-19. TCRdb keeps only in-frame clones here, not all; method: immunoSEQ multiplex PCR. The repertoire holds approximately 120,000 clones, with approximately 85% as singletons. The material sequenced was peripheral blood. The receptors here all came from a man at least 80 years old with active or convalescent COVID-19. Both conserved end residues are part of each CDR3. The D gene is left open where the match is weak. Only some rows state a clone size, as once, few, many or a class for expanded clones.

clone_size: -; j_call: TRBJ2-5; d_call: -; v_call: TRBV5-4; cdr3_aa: CASSSKTALQETQYF; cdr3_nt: TGTGCCAGCAGCTCCAAAACTGCCCTCCAAGAGACCCAGTACTTC
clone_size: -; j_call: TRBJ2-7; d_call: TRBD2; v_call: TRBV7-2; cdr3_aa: CASSRARRGNYEQYF; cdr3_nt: TGTGCCAGCAGCAGGGCTCGGCGGGGGAACTACGAGCAGTACTTC
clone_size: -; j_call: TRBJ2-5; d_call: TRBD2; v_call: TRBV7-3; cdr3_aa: CASSLGLTSEETQYF; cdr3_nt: TGTGCCAGCAGCCTCGGTCTGACTAGCGAGGAGACCCAGTACTTC
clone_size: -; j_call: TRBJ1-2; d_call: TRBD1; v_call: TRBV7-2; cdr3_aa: CASSPDKTGTGGGYTF; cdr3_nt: TGTGCCAGCAGCCCAGACAAAACCGGGACAGGGGGCGGCTACACCTTC
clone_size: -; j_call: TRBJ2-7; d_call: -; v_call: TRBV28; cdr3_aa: CASSGRDEQYF; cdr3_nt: TGTGCCAGCAGTGGGCGGGACGAGCAGTACTTC
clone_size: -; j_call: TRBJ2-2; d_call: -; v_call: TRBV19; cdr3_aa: CASSIQGSTGELFF; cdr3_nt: TGTGCCAGTAGTATACAGGGGAGCACCGGGGAGCTGTTTTTT
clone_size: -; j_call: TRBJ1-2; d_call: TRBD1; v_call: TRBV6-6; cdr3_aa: CARRTGGSAYGYTF; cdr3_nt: TGTGCCAGGCGGACAGGGGGCAGCGCCTATGGCTACACCTTC
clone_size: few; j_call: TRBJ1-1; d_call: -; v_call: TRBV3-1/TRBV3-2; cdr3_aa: CASSQAAGKGEAFF; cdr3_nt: TGTGCCAGCAGCCAAGCGGCGGGGAAGGGTGAAGCTTTCTTT
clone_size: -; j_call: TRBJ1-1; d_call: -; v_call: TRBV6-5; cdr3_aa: CASTHTLNTEAFF; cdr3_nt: TGTGCCAGCACACATACCTTGAACACTGAAGCTTTCTTT
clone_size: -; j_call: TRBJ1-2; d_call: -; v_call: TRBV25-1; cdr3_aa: CASSDPQREAYGYTF; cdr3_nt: TGTGCCAGCAGTGACCCTCAAAGAGAAGCTTATGGCTACACCTTC
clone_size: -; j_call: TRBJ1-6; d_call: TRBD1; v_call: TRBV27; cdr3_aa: CASSFLDRNSPLHF; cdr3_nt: TGTGCCAGCAGTTTCTTGGACAGGAATTCACCCCTCCACTTT
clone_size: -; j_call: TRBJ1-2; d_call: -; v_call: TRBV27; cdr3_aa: CASSLRGSWDYGYTF; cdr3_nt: TGTGCCAGCAGTTTGAGGGGGAGTTGGGACTATGGCTACACCTTC
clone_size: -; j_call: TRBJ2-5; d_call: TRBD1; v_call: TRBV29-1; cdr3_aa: CSVEASTGHQETQYF; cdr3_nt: TGCAGCGTTGAAGCTTCGACAGGGCACCAAGAGACCCAGTACTTC
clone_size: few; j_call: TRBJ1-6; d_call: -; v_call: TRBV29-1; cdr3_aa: CSAGDAPRSPLHF; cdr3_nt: TGCAGCGCCGGGGATGCTCCTCGTTCACCCCTCCACTTT
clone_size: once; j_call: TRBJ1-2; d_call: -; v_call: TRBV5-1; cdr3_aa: CASSLRPPTHKGDYGYTF; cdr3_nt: TGCGCCAGCAGCTTGCGCCCCCCGACCCACAAGGGGGACTATGGCTACACCTTC
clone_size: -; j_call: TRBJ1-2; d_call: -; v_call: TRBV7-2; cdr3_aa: CASSTDSHGGYTF; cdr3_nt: TGTGCCAGCAGCACCGACAGTCACGGGGGCTACACCTTC
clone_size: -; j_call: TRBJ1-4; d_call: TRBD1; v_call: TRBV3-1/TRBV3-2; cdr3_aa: CASSHTQGASEKLFF; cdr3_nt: TGTGCCAGCAGCCATACACAGGGGGCGAGTGAAAAACTGTTTTTT
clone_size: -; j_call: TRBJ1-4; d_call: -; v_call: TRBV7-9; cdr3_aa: CASSLSHQEREKLFF; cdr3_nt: TGTGCCAGCAGCTTAAGTCATCAGGAAAGAGAAAAACTGTTTTTT
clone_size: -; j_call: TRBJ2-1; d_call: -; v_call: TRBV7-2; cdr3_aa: CATSRDGPRQGYNEQFF; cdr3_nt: TGTGCCACCTCCCGAGACGGCCCCAGGCAGGGCTACAATGAGCAGTTCTTC
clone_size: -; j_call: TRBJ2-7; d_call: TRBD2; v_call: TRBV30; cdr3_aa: CAWRLPGGRAGEQYF; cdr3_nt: TGTGCCTGGAGACTCCCGGGCGGGAGGGCCGGCGAGCAGTACTTC
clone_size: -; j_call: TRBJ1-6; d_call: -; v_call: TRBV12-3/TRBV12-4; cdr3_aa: CASSLGHSPLHF; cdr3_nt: TGTGCCAGCAGTTTGGGCCATTCACCCCTCCACTTT
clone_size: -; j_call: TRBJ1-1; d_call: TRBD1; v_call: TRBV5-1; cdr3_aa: CASSLRQGNTEAFF; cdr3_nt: TGCGCCAGCAGCCTCCGACAGGGGAACACTGAAGCTTTCTTT
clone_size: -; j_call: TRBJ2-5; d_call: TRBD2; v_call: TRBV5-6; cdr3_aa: CASSPRRRGTLQETQYF; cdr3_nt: TGTGCCAGCAGCCCCAGGCGGCGGGGGACCCTCCAAGAGACCCAGTACTTC
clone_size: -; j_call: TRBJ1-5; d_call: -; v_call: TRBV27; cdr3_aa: CASSSGRGPGSNQPQHF; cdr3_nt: TGTGCCAGCAGTTCAGGCCGGGGTCCGGGTAGCAATCAGCCCCAGCATTTT
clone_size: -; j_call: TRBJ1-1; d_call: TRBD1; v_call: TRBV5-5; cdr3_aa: CASSWIGQAPEAFF; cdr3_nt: TGTGCCAGCAGCTGGATCGGACAGGCGCCTGAAGCTTTCTTT
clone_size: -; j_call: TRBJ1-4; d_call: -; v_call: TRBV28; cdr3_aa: CASSLSGLSEKLFF; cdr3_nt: TGTGCCAGCAGTTTATCCGGGTTGTCTGAAAAACTGTTTTTT
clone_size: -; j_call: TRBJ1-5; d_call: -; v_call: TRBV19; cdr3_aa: CASSKEGQPQHF; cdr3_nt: TGTGCCAGTAGTAAGGAGGGTCAGCCCCAGCATTTT
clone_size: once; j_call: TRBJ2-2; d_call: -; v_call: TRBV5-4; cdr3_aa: CASSLQLTGELFF; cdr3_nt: TGTGCCAGCAGCTTACAGCTCACCGGGGAGCTGTTTTTT
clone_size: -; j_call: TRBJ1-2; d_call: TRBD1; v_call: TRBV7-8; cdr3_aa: CASSLDPGGRGSNYGYTF; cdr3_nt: TGTGCCAGCAGCTTAGACCCCGGGGGCAGGGGGTCCAACTATGGCTACACCTTC
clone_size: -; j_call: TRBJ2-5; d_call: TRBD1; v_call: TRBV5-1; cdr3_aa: CASSGTGAFRETQYF; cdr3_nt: TGCGCCAGCAGCGGGACAGGGGCGTTTAGGGAGACCCAGTACTTC
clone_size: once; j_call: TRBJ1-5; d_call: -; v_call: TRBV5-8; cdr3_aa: CASTYRNAGRRNQPQHF; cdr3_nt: TGTGCCAGCACCTACAGGAATGCGGGGAGGCGCAATCAGCCCCAGCATTTT
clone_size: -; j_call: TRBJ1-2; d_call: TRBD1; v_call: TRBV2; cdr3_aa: CASSAGQGSLYGYTF; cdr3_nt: TGTGCCAGCAGTGCAGGACAGGGGAGCCTCTATGGCTACACCTTC
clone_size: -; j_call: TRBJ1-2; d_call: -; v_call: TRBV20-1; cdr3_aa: CSAHDSYGYTF; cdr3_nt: TGCAGTGCCCACGACTCCTATGGCTACACCTTC
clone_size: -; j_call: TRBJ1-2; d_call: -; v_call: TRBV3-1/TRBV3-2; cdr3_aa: CASSQGARSIDTF; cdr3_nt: TGTGCCAGCAGCCAAGGGGCCCGGTCCATCGACACCTTC
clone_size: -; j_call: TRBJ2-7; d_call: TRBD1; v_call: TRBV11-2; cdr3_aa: CASSPRQGISVVEQYF; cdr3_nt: TGTGCCAGCAGCCCGCGACAGGGAATCAGTGTTGTCGAGCAGTACTTC
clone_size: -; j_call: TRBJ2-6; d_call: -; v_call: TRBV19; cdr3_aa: CASSIGGGANVLTF; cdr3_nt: TGTGCCAGTAGTATAGGAGGTGGGGCCAACGTCCTGACTTTC
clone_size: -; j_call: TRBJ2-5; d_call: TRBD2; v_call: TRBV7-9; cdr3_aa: CASSHPPGLITLYF; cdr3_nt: TGTGCCAGCAGCCACCCGCCGGGACTAATAACATTGTACTTC
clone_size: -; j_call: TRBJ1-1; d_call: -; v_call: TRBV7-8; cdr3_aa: CASSLDGSAFF; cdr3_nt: TGTGCCAGCAGCTTAGACGGGTCAGCTTTCTTT
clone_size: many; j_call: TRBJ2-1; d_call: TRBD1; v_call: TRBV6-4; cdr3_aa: CASSELGQADGYNEQFF; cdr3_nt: TGTGCCAGCAGTGAATTAGGACAGGCCGATGGGTACAATGAGCAGTTCTTC
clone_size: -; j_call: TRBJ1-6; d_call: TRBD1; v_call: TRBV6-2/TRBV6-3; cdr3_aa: CASSYPGQGNNSPLHF; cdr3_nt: TGTGCCAGCAGTTACCCCGGACAGGGAAATAATTCACCCCTCCACTTT
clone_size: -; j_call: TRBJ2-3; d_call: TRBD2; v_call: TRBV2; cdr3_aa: CASSEALAVDTQYF; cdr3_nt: TGTGCCAGCAGTGAAGCACTAGCGGTAGATACGCAGTATTTT
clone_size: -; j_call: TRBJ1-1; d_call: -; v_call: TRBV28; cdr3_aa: CASSLVFGGKDTEAFF; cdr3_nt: TGTGCCAGCAGTTTAGTTTTCGGGGGGAAGGACACTGAAGCTTTCTTT
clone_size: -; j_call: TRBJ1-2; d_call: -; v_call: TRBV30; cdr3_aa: CAWSVSTAGGYTF; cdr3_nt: TGTGCCTGGAGTGTCTCAACAGCGGGTGGCTACACCTTC
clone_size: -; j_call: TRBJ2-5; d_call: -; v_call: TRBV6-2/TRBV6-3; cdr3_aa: CASSYLSGETQYF; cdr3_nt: TGTGCCAGCAGTTATTTGAGCGGAGAGACCCAGTACTTC
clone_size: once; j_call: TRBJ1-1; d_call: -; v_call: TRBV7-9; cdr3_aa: CASSLGYEGARRAFF; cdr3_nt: TGTGCCAGCAGCTTAGGGTACGAAGGGGCGCGGCGAGCTTTCTTT
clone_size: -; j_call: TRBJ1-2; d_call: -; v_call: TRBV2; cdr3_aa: CASSDVDSINYGYTF; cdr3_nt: TGTGCCAGCAGTGACGTGGACAGCATTAACTATGGCTACACCTTC
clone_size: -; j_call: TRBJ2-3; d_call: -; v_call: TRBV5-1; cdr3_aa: CASSLATFTDTQYF; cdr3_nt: TGCGCCAGCAGCTTAGCCACCTTCACAGATACGCAGTATTTT
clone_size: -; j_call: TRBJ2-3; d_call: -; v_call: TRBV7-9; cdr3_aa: CASSLALGGLTDTQYF; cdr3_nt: TGTGCCAGCAGCTTAGCGCTGGGGGGACTCACAGATACGCAGTATTTT
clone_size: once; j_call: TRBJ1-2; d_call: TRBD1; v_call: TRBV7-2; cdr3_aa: CASSPPGQFVRWRGYTF; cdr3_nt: TGTGCCAGCAGCCCGCCGGGACAGTTTGTTCGTTGGCGTGGCTACACCTTC
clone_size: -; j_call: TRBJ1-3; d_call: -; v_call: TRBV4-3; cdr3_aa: CASSQVRGETGNTIYF; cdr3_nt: TGCGCCAGCAGCCAAGTGCGGGGGGAGACAGGAAACACCATATATTTT
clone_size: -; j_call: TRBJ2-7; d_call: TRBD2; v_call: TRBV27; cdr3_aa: CASRPVRTSGGHEQYF; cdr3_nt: TGTGCCAGCAGACCGGTAAGGACTAGCGGGGGTCACGAGCAGTACTTC
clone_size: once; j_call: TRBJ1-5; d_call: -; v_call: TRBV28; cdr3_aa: CASRAREGNQPQHF; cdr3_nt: TGTGCCAGCAGAGCCAGGGAAGGCAATCAGCCCCAGCATTTT
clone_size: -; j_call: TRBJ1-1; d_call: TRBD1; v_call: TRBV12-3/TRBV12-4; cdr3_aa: CASRDRVGTEAFF; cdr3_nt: TGTGCCAGCAGAGACAGGGTTGGCACTGAAGCTTTCTTT
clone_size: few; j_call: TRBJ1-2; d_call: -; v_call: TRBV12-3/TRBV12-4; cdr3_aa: CASSDRNLGGYTF; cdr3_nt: TGTGCCAGTTCAGACAGAAACCTAGGGGGCTACACCTTC
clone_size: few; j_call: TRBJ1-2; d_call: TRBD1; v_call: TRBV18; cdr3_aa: CASSPEGALSYGYTF; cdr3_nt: TGTGCCAGCTCACCAGAGGGGGCGTTAAGCTATGGCTACACCTTC
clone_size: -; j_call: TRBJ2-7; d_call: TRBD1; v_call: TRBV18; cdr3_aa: CASSPLWDREGEQYF; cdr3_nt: TGTGCCAGCTCACCACTTTGGGACAGGGAGGGCGAGCAGTACTTC
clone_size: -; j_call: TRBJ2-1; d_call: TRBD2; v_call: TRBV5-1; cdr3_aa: CASSLLSGGGYNEQFF; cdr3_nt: TGCGCCAGCAGCCTACTTTCGGGGGGAGGGTACAATGAGCAGTTCTTC
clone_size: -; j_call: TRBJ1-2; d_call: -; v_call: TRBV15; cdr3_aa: CATSRDIGEAYGYTF; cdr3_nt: TGTGCCACCAGCAGAGATATAGGCGAGGCCTATGGCTACACCTTC
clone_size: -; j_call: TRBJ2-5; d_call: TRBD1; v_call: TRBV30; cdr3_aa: CAWSLGQVQETQYF; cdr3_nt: TGTGCCTGGAGTCTCGGACAGGTACAAGAGACCCAGTACTTC
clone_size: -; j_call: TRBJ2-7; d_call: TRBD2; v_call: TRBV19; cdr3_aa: CASSPGLAGGPEYF; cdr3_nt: TGTGCCAGTAGTCCGGGACTAGCGGGAGGGCCAGAGTACTTC